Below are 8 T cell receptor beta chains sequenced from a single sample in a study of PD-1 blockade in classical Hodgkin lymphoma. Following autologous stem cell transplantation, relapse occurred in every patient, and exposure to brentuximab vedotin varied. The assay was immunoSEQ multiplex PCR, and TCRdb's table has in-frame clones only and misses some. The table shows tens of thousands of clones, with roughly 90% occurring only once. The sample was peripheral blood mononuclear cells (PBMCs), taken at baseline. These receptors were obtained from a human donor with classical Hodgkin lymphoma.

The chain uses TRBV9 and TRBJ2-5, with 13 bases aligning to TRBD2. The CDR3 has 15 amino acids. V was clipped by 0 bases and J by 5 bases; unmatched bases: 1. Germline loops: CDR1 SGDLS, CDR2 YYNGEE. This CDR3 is CASSVEGLAGETQYF. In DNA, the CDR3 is TGTGCCAGCAGCGTAGAGGGACTAGCGGGGGAGACCCAGTACTTC. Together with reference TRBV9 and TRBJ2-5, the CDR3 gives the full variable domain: DSGVTQTPKHLITATGQRVTLRCSPRSGDLSVYWYQQSLDQGLQFLIQYYNGEERAKGNILERFSAQQFPDLHSELNLSSLELGDSALYFCASSVEGLAGETQYFGPGTRLLVL.

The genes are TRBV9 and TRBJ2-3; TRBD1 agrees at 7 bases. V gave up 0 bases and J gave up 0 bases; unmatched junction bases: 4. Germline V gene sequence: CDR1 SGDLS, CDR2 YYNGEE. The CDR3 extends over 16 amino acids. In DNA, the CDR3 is TGTGCCAGCAGCGTAGAGGGGACAGTTAGCACAGATACGCAGTATTTT. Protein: CASSVEGTVSTDTQYF.

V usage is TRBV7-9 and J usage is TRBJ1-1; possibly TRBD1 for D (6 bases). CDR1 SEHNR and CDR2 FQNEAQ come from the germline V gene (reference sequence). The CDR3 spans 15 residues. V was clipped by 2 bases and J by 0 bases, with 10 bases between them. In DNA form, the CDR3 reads TGTGCCAGCAGCTTACAGGGGAGGCTGAACACTGAAGCTTTCTTT. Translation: CASSLQGRLNTEAFF.

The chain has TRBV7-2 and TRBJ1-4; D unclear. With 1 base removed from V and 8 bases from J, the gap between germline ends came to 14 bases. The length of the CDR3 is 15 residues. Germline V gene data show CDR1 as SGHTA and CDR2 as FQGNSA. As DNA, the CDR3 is TGTGCCAGCAGCTTAGACGTAGCGGTTGGCGAAAAACTGTTTTTT. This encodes CASSLDVAVGEKLFF.

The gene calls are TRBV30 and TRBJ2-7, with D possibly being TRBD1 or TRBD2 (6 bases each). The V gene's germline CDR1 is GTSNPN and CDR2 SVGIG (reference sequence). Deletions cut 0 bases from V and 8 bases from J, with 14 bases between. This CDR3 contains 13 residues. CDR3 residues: CAWSVQTGDKQYF. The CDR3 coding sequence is TGTGCCTGGAGTGTACAGACGGGGGACAAGCAGTACTTC.

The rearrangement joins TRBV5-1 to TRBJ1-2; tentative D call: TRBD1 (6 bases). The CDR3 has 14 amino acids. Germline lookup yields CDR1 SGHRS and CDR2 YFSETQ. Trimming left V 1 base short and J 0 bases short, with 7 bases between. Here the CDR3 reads CASSLQGTNYGYTF. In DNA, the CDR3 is TGCGCCAGCAGCTTGCAGGGGACTAACTATGGCTACACCTTC.

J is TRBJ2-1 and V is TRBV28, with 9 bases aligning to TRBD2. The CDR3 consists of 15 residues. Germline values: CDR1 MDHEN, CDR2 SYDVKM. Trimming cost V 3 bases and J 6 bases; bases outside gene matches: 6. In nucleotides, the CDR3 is TGTGCCAGCAGTTTGGCGGGAGGGCCCCTCAATGAGCAGTTCTTC. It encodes CASSLAGGPLNEQFF.

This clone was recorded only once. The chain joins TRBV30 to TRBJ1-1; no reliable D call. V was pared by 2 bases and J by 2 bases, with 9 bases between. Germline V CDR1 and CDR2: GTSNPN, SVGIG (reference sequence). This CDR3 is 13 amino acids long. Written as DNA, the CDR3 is TGTGCCTGGAGTCGGGGAGGTAACACTGAAGCTTTCTTT. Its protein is CAWSRGGNTEAFF. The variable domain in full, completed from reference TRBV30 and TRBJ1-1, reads SQTIHQWPATLVQPVGSPLSLECTVEGTSNPNLYWYRQAAGRGLQLLFYSVGIGQISSEVPQNLSASRPQDRQFILSSKKLLLSDSGFYLCAWSRGGNTEAFFGQGTRLTVV.